Listed below are T cell receptor beta chains from one sample, sequenced in a study of T cells expressing NK-cell markers. TCRdb re-called the 5' RACE reads, yielding one record per CDR3 amino acid sequence without DNA. This sample's table has roughly 350,000 distinct CDR3 sequences. Sample: blood T cells: a sorted CD56 or NKG2C T cell subset, CD4+ or CD8+ T cells, or bulk PBMC T cells (not recorded which). The receptors here all came from a man aged 18-75 years in good health. The CDR3 runs from the conserved cysteine through the conserved F or W.

>TRBV10-3|TRBJ1-2
CAISELVYGYTF
>TRBV20-1|TRBJ2-7
CSASASDRATEQYF
>TRBV20-1|TRBJ2-3
CSARVSTTDTQYF
>TRBV28|TRBJ2-5
CASSFWTSGGETQYF
>TRBV12-5|TRBJ2-7
CASNDYGAYEQYF
>TRBV6-1|TRBJ2-2
CASGIQGNTGELFF
>TRBV2|TRBJ1-5
CASGQEVSNQPQHF
>TRBV5-1|TRBJ2-5
CASTRAPAETQYF
>TRBV11-2|TRBJ2-5
CASSLEHWTSGKETQYF
>TRBV11-1|TRBJ2-2
CASSLMSTGELFF
>TRBV6-1|TRBJ2-2
CASNRFDTGELFF
>TRBV5-1|TRBJ2-5
CASSTGLLTQETQYF
>TRBV11-2|TRBJ2-5
CASSLGSLAGGLQGETQYF
>TRBV7-7|TRBJ2-6
CASSLGVPGANVLTF
>TRBV20-1|TRBJ2-3
CSAIRGVTDTQYF
>TRBV20-1|TRBJ2-7
CSARDVQGSDEQYF
>TRBV5-1|TRBJ2-4
CASSLGYIQYF
>TRBV2|TRBJ2-3
CASSLEFWRATDTQYF
>TRBV7-3|TRBJ2-2
CASNGGQNTGELFF
>TRBV3-1|TRBJ2-7
CASSSSGTGINEQYF
>TRBV7-2|TRBJ1-6
CASSLGRKSSYNSPLHF
>TRBV9|TRBJ2-2
CASSVAGGAFTGELFF
>TRBV11-2|TRBJ2-1
CASTRLAGMNEQFF
>TRBV6-1|TRBJ1-4
CASKTWGGDNEKLFF
>TRBV7-3|TRBJ2-1
CASSSSSGEQFF
>TRBV5-8|TRBJ2-4
CASSVGEENIQYF
>TRBV14|TRBJ2-7
CASSQDVFGTGREQYF
>TRBV29-1|TRBJ2-7
CSIGVSPSEQYF
>TRBV6-6|TRBJ2-3
CASTPGFGGGPVDTQYF
>TRBV7-2|TRBJ1-6
CASSIGTVSYNSPLHF
>TRBV3-1|TRBJ1-1
CASSQEGVNTEAFF
>TRBV5-4|TRBJ2-4
CASSLASVGLAKNIQYF
>TRBV5-1|TRBJ1-2
CASSRHSPNYGYTF
>TRBV7-9|TRBJ2-7
CASSPGQGNGYEQYF
>TRBV3-1|TRBJ2-2
CASSLRTGSGELFF
>TRBV4-1|TRBJ1-2
CASSQDPRQGGYGYTF
>TRBV6-1|TRBJ2-2
CASGQTGGRTGELFF
>TRBV20-1|TRBJ2-7
CSANSGGAGYEQYF
>TRBV5-1|TRBJ2-3
CASSPNPGTDTQYF
>TRBV11-2|TRBJ2-1
CASSLAGGPNEQFF
>TRBV11-3|TRBJ2-3
CASSTLGTDTQYF
>TRBV4-1|TRBJ2-3
CASSPGAGDTDTQYF
>TRBV28|TRBJ2-3
CASSQGDHWDTQYF
>TRBV19|TRBJ2-1
CASSIRGQAYEQFF
>TRBV9|TRBJ1-4
CASSVGGYNDEKLFF
>TRBV5-4|TRBJ1-2
CASSLTSQESYGYTF
>TRBV20-1|TRBJ1-5
CSASRGADQPQHF
>TRBV9|TRBJ1-1
CASSPHVGNTEAFF
>TRBV20-1|TRBJ2-7
CSARGWTVDEQYF
>TRBV2|TRBJ1-1
CASNRDRGHTEAFF
>TRBV5-5|TRBJ2-3
CASSLRGSGGTDTQYF
>TRBV5-8|TRBJ2-2
CASAGRANTGELFF
>TRBV20-1|TRBJ2-7
CSAINSAGGSYEQYF
>TRBV20-1|TRBJ2-3
CSARDMRGRQGRDTQYF
>TRBV10-3|TRBJ2-1
CAISGRRGAGGPLNNEQFF